This section outlines one TCR beta chain sequence together with its context. Study processing details: Amplification of reference gene primers was used by the study to estimate nucleated cell counts. Produced via immunoSEQ multiplex PCR; TCRdb's table is partial and in-frame only. V, J and clone size reflect that table, while D and trimming were determined from the DNA. The sample lists some 250,000 clones, roughly 89% occurring once. Study members were between roughly 18 and 100 years old and lived in 20 to 30 US regions. The data were obtained in a study of blood T cell repertoires in COVID-19. Study-level information: The United States, Italy and Spain were the sources of the acute and convalescent COVID-19 samples.

The sequence came from a man aged 40-49 years who had recovered from COVID-19. Sequenced input: PBMCs or T cells enriched from blood (not recorded which).

DNA for the CDR3: TGTGCCAGCAGCCCCCCCCGGGAGCTACACACAGATACGCAGTATTTT. This translates into CASSPPRELHTDTQYF. The rearrangement joins TRBV7-2 to TRBJ2-3; a possible D gene is TRBD2 (6 bases). The V gene's germline CDR1 is SGHTA and CDR2 FQGNSA. V shed 5 bases and J shed 2 bases, with 17 bases lying between them. There are 16 residues in the CDR3.